A selection of T cell receptor beta chains follows, all from one sample in a study of regulatory T cells in long-lasting Graves disease. One entry per CDR3 protein results from TCRdb running MiXCR on the multiplex PCR reads. The sample gives roughly 400,000 distinct CDR3 sequences, roughly 15% of which show up once; 20% to 25% is in the top ten. This sample was also put to use in a study of T cells in Graves' hyperthyroidism and ophthalmopathy.

The sample in question was peripheral blood mononuclear cells (PBMCs), obtained at new diagnosis, from a patient treated with antithyroid drugs. The source is a woman under 30 with Graves disease. Each CDR3 is given with its conserved first and last residue. A D gene is named only where the DNA matches it firmly. Size values are once, few and many counts, or a class for expanded clones, and some rows have none.

j_gene | v_gene | abundance | d_gene | CDR3aa | CDR3nt
TRBJ1-5 | TRBV28 | few | - | CASWGGNQPQHF | TGTGCCAGCTGGGGAGGAAATCAGCCCCAGCATTTT
TRBJ2-3 | TRBV10-1 | many | - | CASSESGGSTDTQYF | TGCGCCAGCAGTGAGTCCGGGGGCTCCACAGATACGCAGTATTTT
TRBJ2-1 | TRBV7-3 | - | - | CASSWGLGLDEQLF | TGTGCCAGCAGCTGGGGGCTCGGGTTGGATGAGCAGCTCTTC
TRBJ1-2 | TRBV28 | few | TRBD1 | CASNDREFGYTF | TGTGCCAGCAACGACAGGGAGTTTGGCTACACCTTC
TRBJ2-1 | TRBV10-3 | many | - | CAISESIPEYNEQFF | TGTGCCATCAGTGAGTCGATTCCAGAGTACAATGAGCAGTTCTTC
TRBJ2-7 | TRBV27 | few | - | CASSLYPGPRYEQYF | TGTGCCAGCAGTTTATATCCAGGGCCTAGATACGAGCAGTACTTC
TRBJ2-1 | TRBV7-3 | many | - | CASSLTPDSDEQFF | TGTGCCAGCAGCTTAACCCCGGACAGTGATGAGCAGTTCTTC
TRBJ1-4 | TRBV6-2/TRBV6-3 | few | TRBD1 | CASGPSLHRGQEKLFF | TGTGCCAGCGGGCCCTCCCTCCACAGGGGGCAGGAAAAACTGTTTTTT
TRBJ2-1 | TRBV9 | - | TRBD2 | CASSVLTSGSGEQFF | TGTGCCAGCAGCGTACTGACTAGCGGGAGTGGTGAGCAGTTCTTC
TRBJ2-7 | TRBV5-1 | - | TRBD1 | CASSLYQGEYEQYF | TGCGCCAGCAGCTTGTATCAGGGGGAGTACGAGCAGTACTTC
TRBJ2-1 | TRBV12-3/TRBV12-4 | - | TRBD2 | CASSLTSGAHHEQFF | TGTGCCAGCAGTTTGACTAGCGGGGCCCACCATGAGCAGTTCTTC
TRBJ2-5 | TRBV7-9 | - | TRBD2 | CASSSNSGRAEETQYF | TGTGCCAGCAGCTCGAATAGCGGGAGGGCGGAGGAGACCCAGTACTTC
TRBJ2-1 | TRBV30 | many | - | CAWSGTGSNEQFF | TGTGCCTGGAGTGGCACTGGGAGTAATGAGCAGTTCTTC
TRBJ2-1 | TRBV28 | few | - | CASSRGGEQFF | TGTGCCAGCAGCAGGGGTGGTGAGCAGTTCTTC
TRBJ2-7 | TRBV7-2 | many | TRBD1 | CASSRPVGQGFYRYEQYF | TGTGCCAGCAGCCGACCGGTGGGACAGGGGTTTTATAGGTACGAGCAGTACTTC
TRBJ2-6 | TRBV30 | many | - | CAWSPTGANVLTF | TGTGCCTGGAGTCCCACTGGGGCCAACGTCCTGACTTTC
TRBJ1-1 | TRBV12-3/TRBV12-4 | many | TRBD1 | CASSFQGADTEAFF | TGTGCCAGCAGTTTCCAGGGGGCGGACACTGAAGCTTTCTTT
TRBJ1-2 | TRBV6-5 | many | - | CASSYRQTNYGYTF | TGTGCCAGCAGTTATCGACAAACCAACTATGGCTACACCTTC
TRBJ1-2 | TRBV28 | many | - | CASTAGNYGYTF | TGTGCCAGCACCGCCGGGAACTATGGCTACACCTTC
TRBJ2-1 | TRBV20-1 | few | - | CSASENEQFF | TGCAGTGCTAGTGAGAATGAGCAGTTCTTC
TRBJ2-7 | TRBV7-9 | many | - | CASSLVVQLITYEQYF | TGTGCCAGCAGCTTAGTTGTACAACTAATAACCTACGAGCAGTACTTC
TRBJ1-1 | TRBV6-2/TRBV6-3 | few | - | CASSYTKGNTEAFF | TGTGCCAGCAGTTATACGAAGGGGAACACTGAAGCTTTCTTT
TRBJ1-2 | TRBV6-1 | - | TRBD1 | CASSRGQGAFIGGYTF | TGTGCCAGCAGTAGGGGACAGGGGGCTTTCATTGGTGGCTACACCTTC
TRBJ2-2 | TRBV5-6 | - | - | CASRGTGGLFF | TGTGCCAGCAGAGGTACCGGGGGGCTGTTTTTT
TRBJ2-1 | TRBV6-5 | many | TRBD2 | CASSYLGGRVYNEQFF | TGTGCCAGCAGTTACTTGGGCGGGAGGGTCTACAATGAGCAGTTCTTC
TRBJ2-7 | TRBV28 | - | TRBD2 | CASSLPPGLAGVLYEQYF | TGTGCCAGCAGTTTACCCCCGGGGCTAGCGGGAGTTCTTTACGAGCAGTACTTC
TRBJ2-2 | TRBV6-1 | - | TRBD1 | CASRARGLTGELFF | TGTGCCAGCAGAGCCAGGGGGCTCACCGGGGAGCTGTTTTTT
TRBJ2-3 | TRBV2 | many | - | CANTGGLRTDTQYF | TGTGCCAACACCGGCGGGCTCCGCACAGATACGCAGTATTTT
TRBJ2-5 | TRBV7-9 | few | TRBD1 | CASTGGDRGKETQYF | TGTGCCAGCACCGGGGGGGACAGGGGGAAAGAGACCCAGTACTTC
TRBJ2-1 | TRBV18 | - | TRBD2 | CASSPRTSGRAFGEQFF | TGTGCCAGCTCACCCAGGACTAGCGGGAGGGCCTTCGGTGAGCAGTTCTTC
TRBJ2-3 | TRBV7-3 | - | - | CASSRYSPPDTQCF | TGTGCCAGCAGCCGTTACTCCCCCCCAGATACGCAGTGTTTT
TRBJ2-7 | TRBV29-1 | many | - | CSVEDRAAYEQYF | TGCAGCGTTGAAGATAGGGCCGCCTACGAGCAGTACTTC
TRBJ2-1 | TRBV6-2/TRBV6-3 | - | TRBD2 | CASSYTAGTSGSNEQFF | TGTGCCAGCAGTTATACCGCCGGGACTAGCGGGAGCAATGAGCAGTTCTTC
TRBJ1-4 | TRBV28 | many | - | CASSLGGAGKLFF | TGTGCCAGCAGTTTGGGCGGGGCGGGAAAACTGTTTTTT